The entry below gives a single TCR beta chain sequence along with its context. The sample originates from a study of cytomegalovirus exposure and HLA in healthy donors. CDR1 is WNHNN, CDR2 SYGVQD, per germline (reference sequence). V shed 9 bases and J 5 bases; nucleotides not matched to a gene: 15. The CDR3 is 16 residues long. Clones were read by immunoSEQ multiplex PCR, and TCRdb kept only the in-frame ones, dropping some. Among 200,000 or so clones listed, approximately 80% were seen once. Sequencing used PBMCs. This clonotype originated in a man younger than 35 in good health and CMV-seropositive. This sequence joins TRBV10-1 and TRBJ2-5; 10 bases agree with TRBD1. Here the CDR3 reads CASPESRDRGRETQYF. As DNA, the CDR3 is TGCGCCAGTCCCGAATCCCGGGACAGGGGACGGGAGACCCAGTACTTC.